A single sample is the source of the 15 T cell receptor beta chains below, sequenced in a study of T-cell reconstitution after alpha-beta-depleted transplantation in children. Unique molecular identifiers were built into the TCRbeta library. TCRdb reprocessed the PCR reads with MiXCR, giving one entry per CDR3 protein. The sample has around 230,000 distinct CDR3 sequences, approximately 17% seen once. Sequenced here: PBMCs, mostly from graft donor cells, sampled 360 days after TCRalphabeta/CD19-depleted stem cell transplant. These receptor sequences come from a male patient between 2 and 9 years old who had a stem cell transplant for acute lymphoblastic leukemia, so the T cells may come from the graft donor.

The CDR3 nucleotides are TGCGCCACCAAGACTAGCGGGGGGCTAGCAGATACGCAGTATTTT. Translating it yields CATKTSGGLADTQYF. This chain connects TRBV5-1 to TRBJ2-3, with 13 nucleotides matching TRBD2. CDR1 and CDR2 (germline): SGHRS, YFSETQ. V trimming: 9 bases; J trimming: 4 bases; junction bases outside the gene matches: 8. There are 15 residues in the CDR3.

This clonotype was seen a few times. The CDR3 nucleotides read TGTGCCAGCAGCCCCCGACTAGGGAATGAGCAGTTCTTC. Protein product: CASSPRLGNEQFF. V usage is TRBV9 and J usage is TRBJ2-1; D perhaps matches TRBD2 (6 bases). Trimming took 4 bases from V and 7 from J, leaving 12 bases between them. From germline, CDR1 is SGDLS and CDR2 YYNGEE. The CDR3 spans 13 residues.

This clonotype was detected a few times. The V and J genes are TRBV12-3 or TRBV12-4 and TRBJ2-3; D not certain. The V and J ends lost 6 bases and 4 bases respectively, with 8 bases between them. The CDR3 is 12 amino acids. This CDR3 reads CASRWAADTQYF. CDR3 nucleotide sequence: TGTGCCAGCAGGTGGGCTGCAGATACGCAGTATTTT.

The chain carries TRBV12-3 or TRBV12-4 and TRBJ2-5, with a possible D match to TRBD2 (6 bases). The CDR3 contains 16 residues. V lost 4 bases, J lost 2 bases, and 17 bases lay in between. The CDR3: CASSSRLIGGQETQYF. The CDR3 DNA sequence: TGTGCCAGCAGTTCCAGGTTAATCGGGGGTCAAGAGACCCAGTACTTC.

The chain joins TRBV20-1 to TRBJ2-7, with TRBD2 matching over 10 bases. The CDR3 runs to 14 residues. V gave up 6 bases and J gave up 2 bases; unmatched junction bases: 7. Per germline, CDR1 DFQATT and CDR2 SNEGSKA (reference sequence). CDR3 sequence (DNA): TGCAGTGCAAGGGGAAGCGGGGGGGCCTACGAGCAGTACTTC. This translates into CSARGSGGAYEQYF.

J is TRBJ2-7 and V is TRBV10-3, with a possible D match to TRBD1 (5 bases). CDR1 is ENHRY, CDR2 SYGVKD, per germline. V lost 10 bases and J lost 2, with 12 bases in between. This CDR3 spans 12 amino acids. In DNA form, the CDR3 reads TGTGCCACCCAGGGTGGGCCCTACGAGCAGTACTTC. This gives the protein CATQGGPYEQYF.

In nucleotides, the CDR3 is TGCGCCAGCAGTCAATCGCGGTTAGGGTACTGGGACAGGGGGTACTACGAGCAGTACTTC. It is translated as CASSQSRLGYWDRGYYEQYF. The chain links TRBV23-1 to TRBJ2-7; 11 nucleotides match TRBD1. TRBV23-1 counts as an open reading frame of uncertain function. The trim removed 0 bases at V and 3 bases at J, leaving 16 bases unmatched. The CDR3 has 20 residues.

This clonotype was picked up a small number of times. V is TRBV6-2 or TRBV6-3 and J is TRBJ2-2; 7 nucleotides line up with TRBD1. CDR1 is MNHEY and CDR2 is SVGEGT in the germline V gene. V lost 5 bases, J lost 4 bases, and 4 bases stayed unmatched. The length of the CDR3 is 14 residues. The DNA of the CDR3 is TGTGCCAGCAGTCGACAGGGTGCCACCGGGGAGCTGTTTTTT. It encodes CASSRQGATGELFF.

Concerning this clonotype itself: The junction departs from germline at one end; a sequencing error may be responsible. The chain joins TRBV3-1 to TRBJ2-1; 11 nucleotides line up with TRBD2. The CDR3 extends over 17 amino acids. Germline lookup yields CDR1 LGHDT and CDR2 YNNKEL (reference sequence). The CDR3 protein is CASTQDLSGGAYNEQFF. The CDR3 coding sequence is TGTGCCAGCACCCAAGATCTTAGCGGGGGGGCCTACAATGAGCAGTTCTTC.

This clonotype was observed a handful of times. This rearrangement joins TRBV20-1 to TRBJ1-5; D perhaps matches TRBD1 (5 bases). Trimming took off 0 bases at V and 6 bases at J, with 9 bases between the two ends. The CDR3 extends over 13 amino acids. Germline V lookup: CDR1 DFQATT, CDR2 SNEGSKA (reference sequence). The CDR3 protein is CSARDGGGQPQHF. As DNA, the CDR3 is TGCAGTGCTAGAGACGGCGGGGGTCAGCCCCAGCATTTT.

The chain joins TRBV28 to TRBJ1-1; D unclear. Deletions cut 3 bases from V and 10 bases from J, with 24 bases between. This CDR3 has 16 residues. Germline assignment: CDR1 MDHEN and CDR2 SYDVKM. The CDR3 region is CASSFLQTPSAALAFF. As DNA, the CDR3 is TGTGCCAGCAGTTTTCTTCAAACCCCCTCGGCGGCTTTAGCTTTCTTT.

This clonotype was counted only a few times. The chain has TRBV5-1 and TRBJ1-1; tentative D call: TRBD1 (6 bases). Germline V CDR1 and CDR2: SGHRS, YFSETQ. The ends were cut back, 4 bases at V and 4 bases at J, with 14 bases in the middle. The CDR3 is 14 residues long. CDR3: CASSQGWGGTEAFF. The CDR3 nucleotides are TGCGCCAGCAGCCAGGGGTGGGGGGGCACTGAAGCTTTCTTT.

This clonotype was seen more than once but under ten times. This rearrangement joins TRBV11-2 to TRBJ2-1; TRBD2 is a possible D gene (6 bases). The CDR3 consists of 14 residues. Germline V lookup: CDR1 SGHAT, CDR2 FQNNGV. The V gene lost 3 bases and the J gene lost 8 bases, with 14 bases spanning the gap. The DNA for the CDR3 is TGTGCCAGCAGCTTTGTGACGGGGGATTATGAGCAGTTCTTC. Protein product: CASSFVTGDYEQFF.

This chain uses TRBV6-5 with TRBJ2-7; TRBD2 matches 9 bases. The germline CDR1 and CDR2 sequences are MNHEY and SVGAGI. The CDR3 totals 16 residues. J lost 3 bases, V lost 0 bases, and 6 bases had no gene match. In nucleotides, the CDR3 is TGTGCCAGCAGTTACTCCGCGCGGGGGGGCCTCTACGAGCAGTACTTC. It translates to CASSYSARGGLYEQYF.

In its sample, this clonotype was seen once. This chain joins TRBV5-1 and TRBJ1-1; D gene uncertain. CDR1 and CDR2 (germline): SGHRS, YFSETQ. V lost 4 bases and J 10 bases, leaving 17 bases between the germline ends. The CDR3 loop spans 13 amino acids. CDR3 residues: CASSPDFKRGAFF. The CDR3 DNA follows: TGCGCCAGCAGCCCAGACTTTAAACGGGGAGCTTTCTTT.